This T cell receptor (beta chain) was documented in a study of cytomegalovirus exposure and HLA in healthy donors. The PCR had 60 Vbeta and 13 Jbeta primers. The assay was immunoSEQ multiplex PCR, and TCRdb's table has in-frame clones only and misses some. The profile shows about 160,000 clones, 85% of them singletons. Findings and limits, study-wide: A missense DCLRE1C variant was associated with V- and J-gene trimming of TCR beta chains in a later analysis, and an independent cohort replicated the association.

For this clone: Its target is unknown.

The CDR3 is made up of 13 amino acids. Germline lookup yields CDR1 SGHRS and CDR2 YFSETQ. Deletions cut 4 bases from V and 2 bases from J, with 8 bases between. At collection, donors were nominally healthy, but unrecorded immune exposures were probable. Source material: PBMCs. The chain uses TRBV5-1 and TRBJ2-3; D gene unclear. This clonotype was sampled from a man between 18 and 35 years old in good health and CMV-seropositive. The CDR3 region is CASSAGYTDTQYF. The CDR3 DNA follows: TGCGCCAGCAGCGCCGGGTACACAGATACGCAGTATTTT.